The source of this T cell receptor beta chain is a study of T-cell memory formation after mild COVID-19. TCR alpha and TCR beta cDNA libraries carrying sample barcodes and UMIs were produced by 5'RACE using constant-segment primers. A single record per CDR3 protein comes from TCRdb applying MiXCR to the 5' RACE reads. The sample shows 120,000 or so distinct CDR3 sequences, about 6.5% of them seen only once. Between the trimmed V and J ends, which lost 3 bases and 6 bases, there was a span of 8 bases. The CDR3 length is 12 residues. This clonotype was counted only a few times. Input material: PBMCs or a T cell subset sorted from them (not recorded which). The TCR comes from an adult woman who had mild COVID-19 (a few samples of this study predate the infection). Cell type and time point are not known. This sequence joins TRBV12-3 or TRBV12-4 and TRBJ1-1; D is undetermined. The CDR3 DNA is TGTGCCAGCAGTTTCACGTTAGCTGAAGCTTTCTTT. Its protein product is CASSFTLAEAFF.